This paragraph reports one T cell receptor beta chain. This entry is derived from a study of blood T cell repertoires in COVID-19. Study overall: T cells, B-cell-depleted T cells, or PBMCs supplied cDNA or gDNA.

There are 15 residues in the CDR3. From germline, CDR1 is LNHNV and CDR2 YYDKDF (reference sequence). V lost 3 bases and J lost 2; bases outside the gene matches: 1. The protocol was immunoSEQ multiplex PCR, while the TCRdb copy is restricted to in-frame clones and leaves out a portion. The sample records roughly 310,000 clones, approximately 91% being singletons. The source of this sequence is a woman aged 40 to 50 who had recovered from COVID-19. This chain links TRBV15 with TRBJ1-5, with 10 nucleotides matching TRBD1. The sample consisted of PBMCs or T cells enriched from blood (not recorded which). The CDR3 loop reads CATSSGTGGNQPQHF. The DNA for the CDR3 is TGTGCCACCAGCAGCGGGACAGGGGGCAATCAGCCCCAGCATTTT. Drawing the rest from reference TRBV15 and TRBJ1-5, the complete variable domain is DAMVIQNPRYQVTQFGKPVTLSCSQTLNHNVMYWYQQKSSQAPKLLFHYYDKDFNNEADTPDNFQSRRPNTSFCFLDIRSPGLGDTAMYLCATSSGTGGNQPQHFGDGTRLSIL.